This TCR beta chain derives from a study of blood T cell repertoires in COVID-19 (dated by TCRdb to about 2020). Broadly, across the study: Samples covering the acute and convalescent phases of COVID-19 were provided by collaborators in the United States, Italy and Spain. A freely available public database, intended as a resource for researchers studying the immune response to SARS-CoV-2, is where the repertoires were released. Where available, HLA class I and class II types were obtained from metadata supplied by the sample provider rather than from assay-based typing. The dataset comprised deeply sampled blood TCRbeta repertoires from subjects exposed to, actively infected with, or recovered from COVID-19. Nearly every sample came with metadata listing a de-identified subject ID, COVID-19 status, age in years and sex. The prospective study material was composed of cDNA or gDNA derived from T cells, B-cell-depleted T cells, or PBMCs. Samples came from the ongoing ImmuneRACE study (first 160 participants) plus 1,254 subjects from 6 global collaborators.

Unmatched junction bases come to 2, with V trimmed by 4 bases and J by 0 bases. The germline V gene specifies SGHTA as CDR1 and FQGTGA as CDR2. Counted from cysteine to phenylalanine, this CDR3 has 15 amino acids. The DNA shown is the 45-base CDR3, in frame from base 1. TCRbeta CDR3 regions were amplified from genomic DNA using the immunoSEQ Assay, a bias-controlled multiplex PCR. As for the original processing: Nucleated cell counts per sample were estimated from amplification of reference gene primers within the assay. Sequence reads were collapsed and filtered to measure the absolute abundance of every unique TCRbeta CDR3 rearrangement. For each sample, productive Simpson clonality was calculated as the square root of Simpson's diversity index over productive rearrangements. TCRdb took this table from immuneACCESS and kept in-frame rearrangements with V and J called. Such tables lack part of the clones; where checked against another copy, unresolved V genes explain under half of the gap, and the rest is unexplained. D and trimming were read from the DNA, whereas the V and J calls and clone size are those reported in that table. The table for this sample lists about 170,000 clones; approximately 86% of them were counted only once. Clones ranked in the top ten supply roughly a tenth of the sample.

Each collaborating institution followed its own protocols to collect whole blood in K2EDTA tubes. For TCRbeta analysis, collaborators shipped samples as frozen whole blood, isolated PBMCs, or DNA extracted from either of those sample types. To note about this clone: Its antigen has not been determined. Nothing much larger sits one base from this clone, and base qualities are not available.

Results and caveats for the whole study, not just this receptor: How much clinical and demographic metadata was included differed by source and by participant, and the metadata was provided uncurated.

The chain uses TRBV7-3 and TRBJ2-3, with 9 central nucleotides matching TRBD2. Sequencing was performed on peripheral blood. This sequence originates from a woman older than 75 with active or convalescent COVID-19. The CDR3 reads CASSYSGSSTDTQYF. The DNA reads TGTGCCAGCAGCTATAGCGGGAGTAGCACAGATACGCAGTATTTT.